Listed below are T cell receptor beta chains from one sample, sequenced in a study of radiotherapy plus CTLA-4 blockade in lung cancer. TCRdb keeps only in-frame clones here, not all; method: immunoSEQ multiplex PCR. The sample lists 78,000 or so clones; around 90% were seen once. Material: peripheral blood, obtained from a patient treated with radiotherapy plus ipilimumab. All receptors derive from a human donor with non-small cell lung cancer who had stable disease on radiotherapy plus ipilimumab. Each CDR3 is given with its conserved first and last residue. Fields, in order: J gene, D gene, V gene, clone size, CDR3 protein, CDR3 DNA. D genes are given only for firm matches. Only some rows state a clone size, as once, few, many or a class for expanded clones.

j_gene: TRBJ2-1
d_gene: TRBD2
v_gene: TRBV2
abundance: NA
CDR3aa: CASCTSGSGISYNEQFF
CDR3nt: TGTGCCAGCTGCACTAGCGGGAGCGGGATCTCCTACAATGAGCAGTTCTTC

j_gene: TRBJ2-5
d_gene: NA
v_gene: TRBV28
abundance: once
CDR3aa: CASSLVAQETQYF
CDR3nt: TGTGCCAGCAGTTTGGTAGCTCAAGAGACCCAGTACTTC

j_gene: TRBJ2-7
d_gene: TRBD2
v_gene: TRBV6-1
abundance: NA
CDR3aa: CASSEQSSGHYEQYF
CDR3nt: TGTGCCAGCAGTGAACAGTCTAGCGGACATTACGAGCAGTACTTC

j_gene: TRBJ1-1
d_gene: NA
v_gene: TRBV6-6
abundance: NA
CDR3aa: CASRSSEAFF
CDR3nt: TGTGCCAGCAGGTCCAGTGAAGCTTTCTTT

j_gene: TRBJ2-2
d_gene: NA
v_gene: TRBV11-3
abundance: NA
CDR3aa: CASSATTRGTGELFF
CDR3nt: TGTGCCAGCAGCGCGACTACACGTGGCACCGGGGAGCTGTTTTTT

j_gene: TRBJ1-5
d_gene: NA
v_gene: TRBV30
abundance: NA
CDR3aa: CAWSVRGARHQPQHF
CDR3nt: TGTGCCTGGAGTGTACGAGGTGCTCGCCATCAGCCCCAGCATTTT

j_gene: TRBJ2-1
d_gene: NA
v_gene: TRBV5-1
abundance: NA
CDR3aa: CASSYRDPRNNEQFF
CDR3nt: TGCGCCAGCAGCTACCGGGACCCCCGCAACAATGAGCAGTTCTTC

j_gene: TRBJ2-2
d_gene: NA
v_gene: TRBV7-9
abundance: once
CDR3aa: CASSLSKKAGYGELFF
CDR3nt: TGTGCCAGCAGTCTAAGCAAGAAGGCGGGGTACGGGGAGCTGTTTTTT

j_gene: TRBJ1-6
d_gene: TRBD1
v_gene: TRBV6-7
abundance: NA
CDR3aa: CASSYLRGDTQGAPLHF
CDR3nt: TGTGCCAGCAGTTACTTGAGAGGGGACACCCAGGGGGCACCCCTCCACTTT

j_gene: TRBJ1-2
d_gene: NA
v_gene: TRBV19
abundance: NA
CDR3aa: CASSFASGGRNYGYTF
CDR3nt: TGTGCCAGTAGTTTTGCGTCCGGTGGTCGGAACTATGGCTACACCTTC

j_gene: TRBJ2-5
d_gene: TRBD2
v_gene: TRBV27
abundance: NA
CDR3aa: CASSKTSGSKYF
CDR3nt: TGTGCCAGCAGTAAAACTAGCGGGAGCAAGTACTTC

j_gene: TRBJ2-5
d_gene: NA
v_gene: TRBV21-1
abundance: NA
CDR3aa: CASSNSAARQGTQYF
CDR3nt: TGTGCCAGCAGCAACTCGGCAGCACGACAAGGGACCCAGTACTTC

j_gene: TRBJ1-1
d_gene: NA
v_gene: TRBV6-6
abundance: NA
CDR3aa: CASSYSVGSPAFF
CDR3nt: TGTGCCAGCAGTTACTCAGTTGGGTCCCCGGCTTTCTTT

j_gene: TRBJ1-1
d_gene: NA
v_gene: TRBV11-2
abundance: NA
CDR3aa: CASTPGGRTEAFF
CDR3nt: TGTGCCAGCACCCCCGGGGGGCGCACTGAAGCTTTCTTT

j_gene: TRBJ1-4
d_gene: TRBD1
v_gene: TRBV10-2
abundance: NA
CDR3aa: CASSPKVGQGATNEKLFF
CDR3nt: TGCGCCAGCAGCCCAAAGGTGGGACAGGGGGCAACTAATGAAAAACTGTTTTTT

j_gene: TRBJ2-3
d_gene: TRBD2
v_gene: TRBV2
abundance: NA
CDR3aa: CATAGGAGTDTQYF
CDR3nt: TGTGCCACCGCCGGGGGGGCGGGCACAGATACGCAGTATTTT

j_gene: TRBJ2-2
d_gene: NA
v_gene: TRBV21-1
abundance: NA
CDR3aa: CASSKRVDLNAGELFF
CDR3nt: TGTGCCAGCAGCAAAAGGGTGGACCTGAACGCCGGGGAGCTGTTTTTT

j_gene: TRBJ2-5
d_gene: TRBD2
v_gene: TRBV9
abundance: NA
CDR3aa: CASSVDTSGGALETQYF
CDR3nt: TGTGCCAGCAGCGTAGACACTAGCGGGGGGGCCCTAGAGACCCAGTACTTC

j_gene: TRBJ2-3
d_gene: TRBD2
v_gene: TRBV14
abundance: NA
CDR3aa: CASSLSTETSGRTDTQYF
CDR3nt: TGTGCCAGCAGCCTCTCTACCGAGACTAGCGGCCGCACAGATACGCAGTATTTT

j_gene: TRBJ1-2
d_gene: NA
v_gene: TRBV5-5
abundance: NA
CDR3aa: CASSSRQLNYGYTF
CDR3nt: TGTGCCAGCAGCTCCCGACAGCTAAACTATGGCTACACCTTC

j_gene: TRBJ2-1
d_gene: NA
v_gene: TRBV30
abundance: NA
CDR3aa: CAWSVVGYNEQFF
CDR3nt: TGTGCCTGGAGTGTCGTGGGTTACAATGAGCAGTTCTTC

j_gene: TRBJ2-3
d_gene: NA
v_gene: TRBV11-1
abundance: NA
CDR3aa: CASARGGGTDTQYF
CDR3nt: TGTGCCAGCGCCCGCGGTGGCGGCACAGATACGCAGTATTTT